The 19 T cell receptor beta chains below all came from one sample that was sequenced in a study of cytomegalovirus exposure and HLA in healthy donors. The PCR made use of 60 Vbeta and 13 Jbeta primers. This table comes from immunoSEQ multiplex PCR, and its TCRdb copy is limited to in-frame clones, with some not included. The profile shows over 150,000 clones, 70% to 90% of them singletons. The specimen was PBMCs. The receptor set was obtained from a male donor in good health and CMV-seronegative.

This chain connects TRBV7-3 to TRBJ2-5; no definite D call. V lost 5 bases and J lost 1, with 8 bases in between. Germline V gives CDR1 SGHTA, CDR2 FQGTGA. The CDR3 has 13 residues. CDR3 amino acids: CASSPPGQETQYF. In DNA form, the CDR3 reads TGTGCCAGCAGCCCCCCCGGCCAAGAGACCCAGTACTTC.

Note on this clone: Different DNA sequences within this sample yield the same CDR3. This sequence joins TRBV6-1 and TRBJ2-7; TRBD1 matches at 7 bases. The V segment lost 6 bases and the J segment 6 bases; nucleotides outside the gene matches: 5. Germline V CDR1 and CDR2: MNHNS, SASEGT. The CDR3 has 12 amino acids. The DNA of the CDR3 is TGTGCCAGCAGACAGCGACAGGGCGAGCAGTACTTC. Its protein is CASRQRQGEQYF.

As to this clone: The same CDR3 can be traced to other DNA sequences in this sample. V usage is TRBV9 and J usage is TRBJ2-2; a possible D gene is TRBD2 (5 bases). The germline gives CDR1 SGDLS, CDR2 YYNGEE. The length of the CDR3 is 15 residues. The V and J ends lost 0 bases and 1 base respectively, with 7 bases between them. The CDR3 nucleotides read TGTGCCAGCAGCGTAGGTGCGGGGAACACCGGGGAGCTGTTTTTT. As protein: CASSVGAGNTGELFF.

The V gene is TRBV29-1, the J gene TRBJ2-3, with D maybe TRBD2 (5 bases). CDR1 and CDR2 from the germline V gene are SQVTM and ANQGSEA. The V gene lost 1 base and the J gene lost 0 bases, with 14 bases spanning the gap. The CDR3 contains 16 residues. The CDR3 reads CSVEVGSGYSTDTQYF. In DNA, the CDR3 is TGCAGCGTTGAAGTTGGCAGCGGCTATAGCACAGATACGCAGTATTTT.

This chain uses TRBV28 with TRBJ2-2, with 9 bases fitting TRBD1. The CDR3 is made up of 14 amino acids. The V segment lost 6 bases and the J segment 5 bases; nucleotides outside the gene matches: 4. Germline CDR1 is MDHEN and CDR2 is SYDVKM. CDR3 DNA sequence: TGTGCCAGCAGGACAGGGGGGAGAACCGGGGAGCTGTTTTTT. Its protein is CASRTGGRTGELFF.

This clone was counted once. The chain has TRBV9 and TRBJ2-1, with TRBD1 as a possible D gene (8 bases). Germline V gives CDR1 SGDLS, CDR2 YYNGEE. The CDR3 contains 19 residues. Trimming took 0 bases from V and 6 from J, leaving 25 bases between them. This CDR3 is CASSVATQGAEGGGNEQFF. CDR3 DNA sequence: TGTGCCAGCAGCGTAGCTACTCAGGGGGCGGAGGGGGGGGGCAATGAGCAGTTCTTC.

The chain joins TRBV28 to TRBJ1-5; possibly TRBD1 for D (6 bases). V lost 5 bases to trimming and J lost 1 base, with 12 bases between them. CDR3 length: 15 residues. Germline V gene sequence: CDR1 MDHEN, CDR2 SYDVKM. The CDR3 nucleotides are TGTGCCAGCAGTCAGGGGCTATCGAGCAATCAGCCCCAGCATTTT. It is translated as CASSQGLSSNQPQHF. The whole variable domain, filled in from reference TRBV28 and TRBJ1-5, reads DVKVTQSSRYLVKRTGEKVFLECVQDMDHENMFWYRQDPGLGLRLIYFSYDVKMKEKGDIPEGYSVSREKKERFSLILESASTNQTSMYLCASSQGLSSNQPQHFGDGTRLSIL.

The chain joins TRBV9 to TRBJ2-7; weak D call: TRBD2 (6 bases). The germline CDR1 and CDR2 sequences are SGDLS and YYNGEE. The CDR3 totals 16 residues. V lost 1 base and J lost 1, with 15 bases in between. CDR3 DNA: TGTGCCAGCAGCGTAAATTGGGGGGACTCATCCTACGAGCAGTACTTC. Translation gives CASSVNWGDSSYEQYF.

The V gene is TRBV19, the J gene TRBJ2-7, with D maybe TRBD2 (6 bases). V was clipped by 5 bases and J by 1 base, with 9 bases between them. The CDR3 is 13 residues long. CDR1 and CDR2 from the germline V gene are LNHDA and SQIVND (reference sequence). CDR3 nucleotides: TGTGCCAGTAGTCCTGGGACTTCCTACGAGCAGTACTTC. Protein sequence: CASSPGTSYEQYF.

The V gene is TRBV7-2, the J gene TRBJ1-6; 12 nucleotides match TRBD1. Germline CDR1 reads SGHTA; CDR2 reads FQGNSA. The length of the CDR3 is 14 residues. Trimming took 5 bases from V and 10 from J; bases not matched to a gene: 3. The DNA of the CDR3 is TGTGCCAGCAGCCTCGGGACAGGGGGCTCACCCCTCCACTTT. Translated: CASSLGTGGSPLHF.

The rearrangement links TRBV7-3 to TRBJ2-5, with 9 bases lining up with TRBD2. V lost 2 bases to trimming and J lost 2 bases; unmatched junction nucleotides: 9. The CDR3 sequence is 17 residues long. Germline lookup yields CDR1 SGHTA and CDR2 FQGTGA. The CDR3 spells CASSLEVAGVRQETQYF. In nucleotides, the CDR3 is TGTGCCAGCAGCTTAGAGGTAGCGGGGGTGCGGCAAGAGACCCAGTACTTC.

V usage is TRBV5-1 and J usage is TRBJ2-5; TRBD1 aligns across 7 bases. CDR3 length equals 16 residues. J lost 2 bases, V lost 0 bases, and 7 bases had no gene match. The germline V gene encodes CDR1 SGHRS and CDR2 YFSETQ. The CDR3 sequence: CASSLVTGVRQETQYF. The CDR3 DNA is TGCGCCAGCAGCTTGGTAACAGGGGTTCGTCAAGAGACCCAGTACTTC. The variable domain in full, with the rest retrieved from reference TRBV5-1 and TRBJ2-5, is KAGVTQTPRYLIKTRGQQVTLSCSPISGHRSVSWYQQTPGQGLQFLFEYFSETQRNKGNFPGRFSGRQFSNSRSEMNVSTLELGDSALYLCASSLVTGVRQETQYFGPGTRLLVL.

The chain joins TRBV15 to TRBJ1-4; D possibly corresponds to TRBD1 (5 bases). Deletions cut 1 base from V and 8 bases from J, with 17 bases between. The CDR3 loop spans 16 amino acids. Germline-derived CDR1 and CDR2 are LNHNV and YYDKDF (reference sequence). The CDR3 DNA follows: TGTGCCACCAGCAGAGGGTGGAATAGGGGCAAAGAAAAACTGTTTTTT. Its translation: CATSRGWNRGKEKLFF.

The chain combines TRBV29-1 with TRBJ2-3; 9 bases fit TRBD2. V lost 3 bases, J lost 1 base, and 5 bases stayed unmatched. Germline CDR1 and CDR2: SQVTM and ANQGSEA. The CDR3 sequence is 15 residues long. The CDR3 here is CSVEFLAGRTDTQYF. The CDR3 DNA reads as TGCAGCGTTGAGTTCCTAGCGGGACGCACAGATACGCAGTATTTT.

This clone appeared a single time. This rearrangement joins TRBV4-3 to TRBJ2-3; 8 bases match TRBD1. The ends lost 0 bases at V and 5 bases at J; junction bases unmatched: 7. CDR1 LGHNA and CDR2 YSLEER come from the germline V gene. The CDR3 contains 16 residues. CDR3 residues: CASSQDQGAQKDTQYF. The CDR3 region has the DNA TGCGCCAGCAGCCAAGATCAGGGGGCGCAAAAAGATACGCAGTATTTT.

This clone was picked up a small number of times. V gene TRBV28 combines with J gene TRBJ1-5, with a weak D call TRBD1 (6 bases). V shed 5 bases and J shed 6 bases, with 11 bases lying between them. This CDR3 has 13 amino acids. CDR1 is MDHEN, CDR2 SYDVKM, per germline. CDR3 loop: CASSPPGVQPQHF. The CDR3 DNA reads as TGTGCCAGCAGTCCTCCAGGGGTTCAGCCCCAGCATTTT. The full variable domain, its missing parts supplied by reference TRBV28 and TRBJ1-5, is DVKVTQSSRYLVKRTGEKVFLECVQDMDHENMFWYRQDPGLGLRLIYFSYDVKMKEKGDIPEGYSVSREKKERFSLILESASTNQTSMYLCASSPPGVQPQHFGDGTRLSIL.

The chain joins TRBV7-9 to TRBJ2-1; 10 bases are a match to TRBD2. V lost 1 base to trimming and J lost 8 bases; unmatched junction nucleotides: 8. The CDR3 is 16 residues long. Looked up from germline, CDR1 is SEHNR and CDR2 is FQNEAQ (reference sequence). CDR3 loop: CASSLEESGGADEQFF. DNA for the CDR3: TGTGCCAGCAGCTTAGAGGAGAGCGGGGGGGCGGATGAGCAGTTCTTC.

This rearrangement joins TRBV19 to TRBJ2-7; TRBD1 matches at 7 bases. The CDR3 extends over 14 amino acids. V was pared by 7 bases and J by 0 bases, with 6 bases of the junction left unmatched. Per the germline V gene, CDR1 is LNHDA and CDR2 is SQIVND (reference sequence). The CDR3 loop is CASTAGTASYEQYF. In DNA form, the CDR3 reads TGTGCCAGTACCGCCGGGACAGCCTCCTACGAGCAGTACTTC.

The chain couples TRBV10-3 to TRBJ1-3, with 7 bases that match TRBD1. The junction had 0 bases not matched to a gene; V was cut back by 6 bases and J by 1 base. This CDR3 is 13 amino acids long. Germline CDR1 ENHRY, CDR2 SYGVKD. In DNA form, the CDR3 reads TGTGCCATCAGGACAGGGTCTGGAAACACCATATATTTT. Its protein is CAIRTGSGNTIYF.